The 5 T cell receptor beta chains below all came from one sample that was sequenced in a study of tumor-infiltrating lymphocytes in primary liver carcinoma. cDNA specific to TCR beta was made from approximately 0.55 ug of total RNA, with a constant-region primer employed for priming. Construction of TCR beta libraries relied on three successive nested multiplex PCR rounds employing slightly modified ARM-PCR. TRBV1-TRBV30 forward primers paired with a C-beta reverse primer were used in the first two PCR rounds, which ran 9 to 10 cycles each. Each CDR3 protein gets one entry after TCRdb re-called the multiplex PCR reads with MiXCR. The sample includes 20,000 to 25,000 distinct CDR3 sequences, approximately 72% of them seen just once. From around 20-30 mg of unsorted bulk tissue, DNA and RNA were co-extracted together. The source material was liver tumor tissue from sampling region 1. The subset is: tumor region T1, superior pole. These receptors were obtained from a man in his forties or fifties with primary liver carcinoma and hepatitis B virus infection.

J is TRBJ2-3 and V is TRBV10-3, with TRBD2 as a possible D gene (6 bases). V was shortened by 6 bases and J by 8 bases, with 24 bases between the two germline ends. The CDR3 consists of 16 residues. The V gene's germline CDR1 is ENHRY and CDR2 SYGVKD. The DNA of the CDR3 is TGTGCCATCAGGCACACTAGCTGGGCTAGCGCAGGTACGCAGTATTTT. Protein product: CAIRHTSWASAGTQYF.

This clonotype was recorded at least ten times. The gene calls are TRBV28 and TRBJ2-4; no firm D call. Trimming shortened V by 8 bases and J by 2 bases, and 10 bases separated the two germline ends. The length of the CDR3 is 13 residues. CDR1 and CDR2 (germline): MDHEN, SYDVKM. As DNA, the CDR3 is TGTGCCAGCCTGGGTCCACCCAAAAACATTCAGTACTTC. Translated, it gives CASLGPPKNIQYF. The full variable domain, in which reference TRBV28 and TRBJ2-4 provide the parts outside the CDR3, is DVKVTQSSRYLVKRTGEKVFLECVQDMDHENMFWYRQDPGLGLRLIYFSYDVKMKEKGDIPEGYSVSREKKERFSLILESASTNQTSMYLCASLGPPKNIQYFGAGTRLSVL.

On this clonotype itself: A much larger clone sits a single nucleotide away, making a read error possible. The chain links TRBV11-3 to TRBJ2-3; D not certain. This CDR3 contains 14 residues. Per germline, CDR1 SGHNT and CDR2 YENEEA. Trimming took off 5 bases at V and 5 bases at J, with 14 bases between the two ends. The CDR3 here is CASSDRTWRDTQYF. The CDR3 DNA reads as TGTGCCAGCAGCGATAGGACCTGGCGAGATACGCAGTATTTT.

The chain couples TRBV11-2 to TRBJ2-1; no reliable D call. Germline CDR1 and CDR2: SGHAT and FQNNGV. The V end lost 7 bases, the J end lost 3 bases, and 19 bases lay between the germline ends. This CDR3 contains 16 residues. CDR3 DNA sequence: TGTGCCAGCATCTCAGAGCTAGTTGTTAACTACAATGAGCAGTTCTTC. Amino acids: CASISELVVNYNEQFF.

Notes on this clonotype: A read error may produce the germline difference seen at one junction end. The DNA for the CDR3 is TGTGCCAGTAGCCAAGGGGAGAGGTGGGGACAGCTTAGCAATCAGCCCCAGCATTTT. This sequence encodes CASSQGERWGQLSNQPQHF. The V gene is TRBV4-2, the J gene TRBJ1-5; 7 bases align to TRBD1. The length of the CDR3 is 19 residues. Germline loops: CDR1 LGHNA, CDR2 YNFKEQ.